This TCR beta chain is drawn from a study of T-cell memory formation after mild COVID-19 (dated by TCRdb to about 2021). About the investigation overall: TCR sequence clusters from the two donors were largely donor specific. In a couple of donors, T-cell clones that expanded and contracted after mild COVID-19 were tracked by sequencing TCRalpha and TCRbeta repertoires over time. The cohort was made up of two young adult volunteers, one female and one male, who were previously healthy. Results and caveats for the whole study, not just this receptor: Only two mild cases were covered by the study, and larger cohorts that include severe cases with pre-infection samples were considered necessary. Whether the second-wave clones peaking on day 37 were SARS-CoV-2 specific was not confirmed. Contracting CD4+ clones appeared mostly in the CM and EM memory subsets, whereas CD8+ clones were enriched in EMRA. Clones that contracted from day 15 to 85 showed balanced CD4/CD8 phenotypes, whereas a second wave of clones that expanded from day 15 to 37 leaned towards CD4+. Some responding clones were detected in pre-infection memory, suggesting pre-existing cross-reactive memory T cells joined the SARS-CoV-2 response.

As regards this clonotype: Its recognized antigen is unknown. No base-level quality is on record; no much larger clone is a single base apart.

From the cysteine through the phenylalanine, the CDR3 covers 13 amino acids. The only DNA kept is the CDR3, 39 bases in frame from the first base. V is cut by 5 bases and J by 9 bases, and the space between the germline ends is 14 bases. Per the germline V gene, SGHAT is the CDR1 and FQNNGV is the CDR2. Sequencing instrument: Illumina NovaSeq 6000. TCRalpha and TCRbeta cDNA libraries were constructed by 5'RACE with constant-segment primers, with sample barcodes and unique molecular identifiers being introduced. RNA was extracted from every sample with Trizol reagent. The libraries were amplified in two PCR steps, and the second step added a second sample barcode and Illumina TruSeq adapters. Sequencing of libraries was performed on an Illumina NovaSeq with 2 x 150 bp paired-end reads. The authors' analysis ran thus. With migec v1.2.7, reads were demultiplexed and then collapsed into UMI-guided consensus sequences. With mixcr v2.1.11, UMI consensuses were aligned to TRA and TRB V and J templates and assembled into clonotypes. Clonotypes were classified as expanded or contracted when called significant by both edgeR and NoisET, with noise models trained on biological replicates. For edgeR calls, a false discovery rate-adjusted p below 0.01 and a log2 fold-change threshold of 1 were applied. PCA with hierarchical clustering of max-normalized trajectories of the 1000 most abundant clonotypes was used as exploratory dynamics analysis. Separately sequenced CD4+ and CD8+ repertoires were used to assign the CD4 or CD8 phenotype of responding clones. TCRdb reprocessed the public reads (quality trimming at Q25 with fastp, clone calling with MiXCR) and kept in-frame beta chains. CDR3 protein sequences are deduplicated, and each keeps its most common genes and DNA. TCRdb, not the original authors, processed these V and J calls. The sample records about 350,000 distinct CDR3 sequences, around 20% of which are singletons. Of the sample, about 21% falls within the top ten clones.

Ficoll-Paque density gradient centrifugation was the method used to isolate PBMCs. This receptor was taken from a man aged 18-30 years who had mild COVID-19 (a few samples of this study predate the infection). The sample titles of this study are shuffled in the database, so cell type and time point are left out; the donor was told from shared clones. The sequencing input was PBMCs or a T cell subset sorted from them (not recorded which). The rearrangement combines TRBV11-2 with TRBJ2-1, with no confidently assigned D gene. The DNA is TGTGCCAGCAGCCTTGGTTCGAGCAGTGAGCAGTTCTTC. It encodes CASSLGSSSEQFF.